These 7 T cell receptor beta chains were sequenced from one sample in a study of T cell responses to AZD1222 COVID-19 vaccine. Clones were read by immunoSEQ multiplex PCR, and TCRdb kept only the in-frame ones, dropping some. This table holds about 140,000 clones, over 75% found once. This specimen consisted of peripheral blood, obtained on day 0 of AZD1222 vaccination. The source of these receptors is an adult in good health.

The chain employs TRBV5-1 and TRBJ2-1, with D possibly being TRBD2 (6 bases). The CDR3 consists of 16 residues. CDR1 SGHRS and CDR2 YFSETQ come from the germline V gene. The V end lost 2 bases, the J end lost 0 bases, and 12 bases lay between the germline ends. The CDR3 loop is CASSFDRGSSYNEQFF. In DNA form, the CDR3 reads TGCGCCAGCAGCTTCGACCGGGGGAGCTCCTACAATGAGCAGTTCTTC.

The chain uses TRBV7-2 and TRBJ2-3; D gene unclear. This CDR3 region has 14 residues. Between the trimmed V and J ends, which lost 1 base and 6 bases, there was a span of 11 bases. Germline V lookup: CDR1 SGHTA, CDR2 FQGNSA. DNA for the CDR3: TGTGCCAGCAGCTTAGGGCAACCTGGGGATACGCAGTATTTT. Protein product: CASSLGQPGDTQYF.

This chain links TRBV5-6 with TRBJ1-3, with 9 bases identical to TRBD1. This CDR3 is 15 amino acids long. Losses at the gene ends were 2 bases for V and 7 bases for J; bases not matched to a gene: 7. The germline V gene has CDR1 SGHDT and CDR2 YYEEEE. CDR3 DNA sequence: TGTGCCAGCAGCTTCCGGGACAGGGATTGGAACACCATATATTTT. It translates to CASSFRDRDWNTIYF.

Only one count was recorded for this clone. This sequence joins TRBV9 and TRBJ2-1, with 14 bases that match TRBD2. V lost 2 bases and J lost 8; bases outside the gene matches: 3. The germline gives CDR1 SGDLS, CDR2 YYNGEE. The CDR3 contains 15 residues. This CDR3 is CASSVGTSGSYEQFF. The CDR3 bases are TGTGCCAGCAGCGTCGGGACTAGCGGGAGTTATGAGCAGTTCTTC.

This chain uses TRBV6-4 with TRBJ1-2; D is unresolved. V was pared by 2 bases and J by 2 bases, with 3 bases between. From germline, CDR1 is MRHNA and CDR2 SNTAGT. This CDR3 is 12 amino acids long. The CDR3 nucleotides read TGTGCCAGCAGTGACAGGAACTATGGCTACACCTTC. The encoded protein is CASSDRNYGYTF.

This clone was observed a single time. The CDR3: CASSEFRGHNDNEQFF. The CDR3 DNA sequence: TGTGCCAGCAGTGAATTTCGGGGGCATAATGACAATGAGCAGTTCTTC. The rearrangement uses TRBV25-1 and TRBJ2-1; D possibly uses TRBD1 or TRBD2 (6 bases each). V lost 1 base and J 5 bases, leaving 15 bases between the germline ends. In germline, CDR1 is MGHDK, CDR2 SYGVNS. The CDR3 sequence is 16 residues long.

The chain recombines TRBV30 with TRBJ1-1; D is ambiguous. The CDR3 is 12 amino acids. Between the trimmed V and J ends, which lost 4 bases and 5 bases, there was a span of 11 bases. CDR1 GTSNPN and CDR2 SVGIG come from the germline V gene (reference sequence). The CDR3, as DNA: TGTGCCTGGACCTTCTGGGGAACTGAAGCTTTCTTT. As protein: CAWTFWGTEAFF.